The 19 T cell receptor beta chains below were found in one sample sequenced in a study of T cell repertoires in cytomegalovirus infection. No cognate antigen is known for these TCRs. MiXCR was run by TCRdb on the reads, yielding one entry per CDR3 protein. Of about 830,000 distinct CDR3 sequences listed, around a third are singletons. This specimen consisted of cultured CD8+ T cells from PBMCs, obtained from culture after CMV antigen stimulation. All receptors come from a human donor in good health (CMV status not recorded). Some clones in this sample may be carry-over from other donors' samples.

The chain carries TRBV7-6 and TRBJ1-3; D is perhaps TRBD1 (5 bases). The CDR3 length is 15 residues. The germline V gene has CDR1 SGHVS and CDR2 FNYEAQ. The V gene lost 5 bases and the J gene lost 0 bases, with 11 bases spanning the gap. The CDR3 loop is CASSRKDISGNTIYF. As DNA, the CDR3 is TGTGCCAGCAGCCGTAAGGACATCTCTGGAAACACCATATATTTT.

The chain joins TRBV4-3 to TRBJ2-3; 9 bases are a match to TRBD1. Germline V gene sequence: CDR1 LGHNA, CDR2 YSLEER. The CDR3 is made up of 17 amino acids. Unmatched junction bases numbered 6, after V lost 0 bases and J lost 2 bases. CDR3 region: CASSQDTTGGITDTQYF. CDR3 DNA: TGCGCCAGCAGCCAAGATACGACAGGGGGTATCACAGATACGCAGTATTTT.

This clonotype was counted a few times. V is TRBV7-9 and J is TRBJ1-3; D ambiguous. In germline, CDR1 is SEHNR, CDR2 FQNEAQ (reference sequence). Trimming shortened V by 4 bases and J by 4 bases, and 17 bases separated the two germline ends. The CDR3 has 16 amino acids. As DNA, the CDR3 is TGTGCCAGCAGCTCCGACGATCCGGGTTTGGGAAACACCATATATTTT. This translates into CASSSDDPGLGNTIYF. The full variable domain, its missing parts supplied by reference TRBV7-9 and TRBJ1-3, is DTGVSQNPRHKITKRGQNVTFRCDPISEHNRLYWYRQTLGQGPEFLTYFQNEAQLEKSRLLSDRFSAERPKGSFSTLEIQRTEQGDSAMYLCASSSDDPGLGNTIYFGEGSWLTVV.

This chain connects TRBV20-1 to TRBJ2-1; TRBD1 matches 8 bases. The CDR3 consists of 12 residues. The V gene's germline CDR1 is DFQATT and CDR2 SNEGSKA (reference sequence). After removal of 3 bases from V and 8 bases from J, the junction contained 3 bases not matched to a gene. CDR3 region: CSASKTGDEQFF. The CDR3 DNA follows: TGCAGTGCTAGTAAGACAGGGGATGAGCAGTTCTTC.

This sequence joins TRBV7-6 and TRBJ1-4, with 8 bases that match TRBD1. There are 17 residues in the CDR3. The germline V gene has CDR1 SGHVS and CDR2 FNYEAQ. Trimming removed 4 bases from V and 3 bases from J; junction bases left unmatched: 10. CDR3 in amino acids: CASSSNRQGAANEKLFF. CDR3 coding DNA: TGTGCCAGCAGCTCCAACCGCCAGGGGGCGGCTAATGAAAAACTGTTTTTT.

This clonotype was detected a few times. The genes are TRBV4-1 and TRBJ1-5, with D perhaps matching TRBD1 (5 bases). Trimming took off 1 base at V and 7 bases at J, with 14 bases between the two ends. CDR1 is MGHRA and CDR2 is YSYEKL in the germline V gene. The CDR3 covers 15 residues. CDR3 region: CASSQGLTGQQPQHF. The DNA of the CDR3 is TGCGCCAGCAGCCAAGGTTTAACAGGTCAGCAGCCCCAGCATTTT.

The chain employs TRBV6-1 and TRBJ2-1; TRBD1 is a possible D gene (5 bases). Trimming took off 6 bases at V and 4 bases at J, with 16 bases between the two ends. The CDR3 runs 15 residues. Germline assignment: CDR1 MNHNS and CDR2 SASEGT. CDR3 DNA sequence: TGTGCCAGCAGAGTCTGGGGCGAAGGGTACAATGAGCAGTTCTTC. Protein sequence: CASRVWGEGYNEQFF.

This clonotype has ten or more counts. V gene TRBV5-5 combines with J gene TRBJ2-1; TRBD1 aligns across 8 bases. In germline, CDR1 is SGHKS, CDR2 YYEKEE (reference sequence). This CDR3 comprises 15 residues. V was pared by 4 bases and J by 8 bases, with 11 bases of the junction left unmatched. The CDR3 bases are TGTGCCAGCAGCGCCGGGACAGGATCTAGAGATGAGCAGTTCTTC. Translated, it gives CASSAGTGSRDEQFF.

This chain connects TRBV6-5 to TRBJ1-1; D is undetermined. The CDR3 spans 17 residues. Germline V gives CDR1 MNHEY, CDR2 SVGAGI. V lost 2 bases and J lost 1, with 17 bases in between. CDR3 nucleotides: TGTGCCAGCAGTTACGGTCCAGCCGAGTTAAGGAACACTGAAGCTTTCTTT. It encodes CASSYGPAELRNTEAFF.

This clonotype was recorded a few times. The chain carries TRBV12-5 and TRBJ2-3, with TRBD2 matching 10 bases. CDR3 length: 15 residues. V lost 6 bases and J lost 4; bases outside the gene matches: 7. From germline, CDR1 is LGHNT and CDR2 FRNRAP. DNA for the CDR3: TGTGCTAGTGGAAAAGCGGGGGGGCGGTCAGATACGCAGTATTTT. This gives the protein CASGKAGGRSDTQYF.

The V and J genes are TRBV12-3 or TRBV12-4 and TRBJ1-2; 8 nucleotides agree with TRBD1. There are 17 residues in the CDR3. V gave up 3 bases and J gave up 1 base; unmatched junction bases: 10. The CDR3 nucleotides read TGTGCCAGCAGTTTTTTGGACAGGGACATTGGTAACTATGGCTACACCTTC. This codes for CASSFLDRDIGNYGYTF.

Note on this clonotype: This could be a read error, since a much larger clone is one nucleotide away. The J gene is TRBJ2-7, the V gene TRBV7-2; D might be TRBD1 (6 bases). Germline-derived CDR1 and CDR2 are SGHTA and FQGNSA. This CDR3 comprises 16 residues. The V and J ends lost 4 bases and 6 bases respectively, with 22 bases between them. This chain's CDR3 is CASSSGLQGLPSEQYF. In DNA, the CDR3 is TGTGCCAGCAGCTCAGGGTTACAGGGTCTACCCTCCGAGCAGTACTTC.

V gene TRBV5-4 combines with J gene TRBJ2-1; the match to TRBD1 covers 8 bases. The CDR3 is 15 amino acids. Trimming removed 3 bases from V and 8 bases from J; junction bases left unmatched: 10. The germline V gene encodes CDR1 SGHNT and CDR2 YYREEE (reference sequence). This CDR3 is CASSYGQGISDEQFF. CDR3 nucleotide sequence: TGTGCCAGCAGCTACGGACAGGGAATTTCGGATGAGCAGTTCTTC.

This clonotype was seen more than once but under ten times. The V gene is TRBV7-8, the J gene TRBJ2-5; TRBD2 matches at 8 bases. V dropped 1 base and J dropped 5; count of bases not matched to a gene: 12. Germline V gene lookup returns CDR1 SGHVS and CDR2 FQNEAQ. The CDR3 has 17 residues. The CDR3 here is CASSLVVGGAGKETQYF. The CDR3 nucleotides are TGTGCCAGCAGCTTAGTTGTCGGGGGGGCGGGGAAGGAGACCCAGTACTTC.

This clonotype occurred many times. This chain joins TRBV7-2 and TRBJ1-2; D unresolved. This CDR3 is built from 13 residues. V lost 5 bases, J lost 3 bases, and 10 bases lay in between. The germline CDR1 and CDR2 sequences are SGHTA and FQGNSA. The CDR3 is CASSQEVHYGYTF. DNA of the CDR3: TGTGCCAGCAGCCAAGAAGTTCACTATGGCTACACCTTC.

This clonotype was recorded a few times. The chain employs TRBV4-2 and TRBJ2-7; D call uncertain. Germline lookup yields CDR1 LGHNA and CDR2 YNFKEQ. Trimming removed 2 bases from V and 0 bases from J, with 11 bases in between. The CDR3 totals 15 residues. As DNA, the CDR3 is TGTGCCAGCAGCCAACAAACGCGTTTCTCCTACGAGCAGTACTTC. Residues: CASSQQTRFSYEQYF.

This clonotype was counted many times. The chain joins TRBV15 to TRBJ2-7; either TRBD1 or TRBD2 may fit D (5 bases each). Germline CDR1 and CDR2: LNHNV and YYDKDF (reference sequence). CDR3 length: 16 amino acids. V lost 2 bases and J lost 7, with 21 bases in between. CDR3 sequence (DNA): TGTGCCACCAGCAGAACTAGGTCAGGGTTGGGGTTGGAGCAGTACTTC. It codes for CATSRTRSGLGLEQYF.

The V call is TRBV27, the J call TRBJ2-5; D remains ambiguous. CDR1 MNHEY and CDR2 SMNVEV come from the germline V gene (reference sequence). CDR3 size: 14 residues. Deletions cut 0 bases from V and 9 bases from J, with 14 bases between. The CDR3, as DNA: TGTGCCAGCAGTTTATCCCGTGTCGGTGAGTCCCAGTACTTC. It yields the protein CASSLSRVGESQYF.

This clonotype was seen more than once but under ten times. The genes are TRBV7-6 and TRBJ2-1, with D perhaps TRBD1 (6 bases). CDR3 length: 15 residues. V lost 3 bases, J lost 6 bases, and 15 bases lay in between. CDR1 and CDR2 (germline): SGHVS, FNYEAQ. CDR3 residues: CASSLSGGPLNEQFF. For the CDR3, the DNA is TGTGCCAGCAGCTTGAGTGGGGGCCCCCTCAATGAGCAGTTCTTC.